The clone carrying this T cell receptor (beta chain) has only one observation. The data stem from a study of shared clonotypes between healthy human individuals. The germline gives CDR1 SGHRS, CDR2 YFSETQ. After removal of 4 bases from V and 6 bases from J, the junction contained 8 bases not matched to a gene. The CDR3 consists of 14 residues. Libraries were prepared by immunoSEQ multiplex PCR; TCRdb keeps only in-frame clonotypes and omits some of them. Here the sample spans roughly 2.2 million clones, more than 85% being singletons. The J gene is TRBJ1-1, the V gene TRBV5-1; 8 bases fit TRBD1. This clonotype originated in a man aged 18 to 29 in good health. Some clones in this sample may be carry-over from other donors' samples. Sequenced sample: naive CD4+ T cells from PBMCs. This sample's subset: CD45RA+ positively selected. The CDR3, as DNA: TGCGCCAGCAGCACCAGGGGGCCCGGCCCTGAAGCTTTCTTT. Translated, it gives CASSTRGPGPEAFF.